This entry is about one T cell receptor (beta chain). The sample belongs to a study of blood T cell repertoires in COVID-19. Study context: The samples span acute and convalescent COVID-19 from the United States, Italy and Spain.

Germline V lookup: CDR1 MNHEY, CDR2 SVGEGT. Trimming left V 5 bases short and J 6 bases short, with 11 bases between. This CDR3 has 13 amino acids. Clones were read by immunoSEQ multiplex PCR, and TCRdb kept only the in-frame ones, dropping some. The sample records 130,000 to 150,000 clones, 75% to 85% being singletons. V and J are TRBV6-2 or TRBV6-3 and TRBJ1-3; D possibly corresponds to TRBD1 (5 bases). The specimen sequenced was peripheral blood. This TCR came from a woman aged 45-59 years with acute or convalescent COVID-19. DNA for the CDR3: TGTGCCAGCAGTAACCCGACAGAAAACACCATATATTTT. Translation: CASSNPTENTIYF.